This T cell receptor (beta chain) stems from a study of T cell responses to AZD1222 COVID-19 vaccine. The assay was immunoSEQ multiplex PCR, and TCRdb's table has in-frame clones only and misses some. The repertoire includes about 150,000 clones, 90% to 95% of them detected once, and over 1.1% sits in the top ten. Worth noting for this clone: The antigen remains unidentified.

Overall study findings and caveats: Increases in Spike-specific TCR breadth and depth were seen after two AZD1222 doses. The number of AZD1222 recipients seropositive at baseline was only six. Unmutated variant regions are reportedly targeted by nearly half of spike-specific TCRs.

The material was peripheral blood, obtained on day 0 of AZD1222 vaccination. The clonotype comes from an adult in good health.

The DNA for the CDR3 is TGTGCCAGCAGTCTACCAGGATTCTCCGGAAACATTCAGTACTTC. Translated: CASSLPGFSGNIQYF. This chain connects TRBV28 to TRBJ2-4; D is unclear. The V gene lost 5 bases and the J gene lost 6 bases, with 17 bases spanning the gap. The CDR3 has 15 residues. The germline V gene encodes CDR1 MDHEN and CDR2 SYDVKM. The full variable domain, its missing parts supplied by reference TRBV28 and TRBJ2-4, is DVKVTQSSRYLVKRTGEKVFLECVQDMDHENMFWYRQDPGLGLRLIYFSYDVKMKEKGDIPEGYSVSREKKERFSLILESASTNQTSMYLCASSLPGFSGNIQYFGAGTRLSVL.